A selection of T cell receptor beta chains follows, all from one sample in a study of T cell repertoires in cytomegalovirus infection. From the reads, TCRdb called clonotypes with MiXCR, one entry per CDR3 protein. The data contain 100,000 to 150,000 distinct CDR3 sequences, about 24% of them singletons. The antigens these receptors bind are not known. Sequencing was done on a sample of PBMCs, sequenced either directly or after in vitro stimulation (not recorded which). The receptors derive from a human donor in good health (CMV status not recorded). Some clones in this sample may be carry-over from other donors' samples. Both conserved end residues are part of each CDR3. D genes are given only for firm matches. Size values are once, few and many counts, or a class for expanded clones, and some rows have none.

abundance	v_gene	j_gene	d_gene	CDR3aa	CDR3nt
NA	TRBV7-2	TRBJ2-2	TRBD1	CASPPPGQGRTGELFF	TGTGCCAGTCCCCCACCGGGACAGGGTCGCACCGGGGAGCTGTTTTTT
NA	TRBV24-1	TRBJ2-5	TRBD2	CATSDATALAGGRQETQYF	TGTGCCACCAGTGATGCAACAGCGTTAGCGGGAGGGCGACAAGAGACCCAGTACTTC
many	TRBV7-9	TRBJ1-2	TRBD1	CASRLGTGSYGYTF	TGTGCCAGCAGGCTCGGGACAGGGTCTTATGGCTACACCTTC
few	TRBV11-2	TRBJ2-2	NA	CASSRTLENIWSGELFF	TGTGCCAGCAGCCGCACCTTAGAAAATATTTGGTCCGGGGAGCTGTTTTTT
once	TRBV4-3	TRBJ2-3	TRBD2	CASSLRLAGGADTQYF	TGCGCCAGCAGCCTTCGACTAGCGGGAGGGGCAGATACGCAGTATTTT
NA	TRBV19	TRBJ1-2	NA	CASSIQGSTGDDYTF	TGTGCCAGTAGTATTCAGGGATCAACGGGTGATGACTACACCTTC
NA	TRBV5-1	TRBJ1-4	NA	CASTTGANEKLFF	TGCGCCAGCACAACCGGGGCTAATGAAAAACTGTTTTTT
few	TRBV11-2	TRBJ2-3	TRBD2	CASSFRSGRADTDTQYF	TGTGCCAGCAGCTTTAGGAGCGGGAGGGCCGATACAGATACGCAGTATTTT
NA	TRBV2	TRBJ1-5	TRBD1	CDSSRDSISNQPQHF	TGTGACAGCAGCCGGGACAGTATAAGCAATCAGCCCCAGCATTTT
few	TRBV25-1	TRBJ2-7	NA	CASSEWGGLDEQYF	TGTGCCAGCAGTGAATGGGGGGGCCTGGACGAGCAGTACTTC
few	TRBV19	TRBJ1-3	NA	CASKTSSGNTIYF	TGTGCCAGTAAAACAAGCTCTGGAAACACCATATATTTT
NA	TRBV7-6	TRBJ1-1	NA	CASSPEDMGLLRDTEAFF	TGTGCCAGCAGCCCAGAGGACATGGGCCTCCTCAGAGACACTGAAGCTTTCTTT
few	TRBV19	TRBJ1-2	TRBD1	CASRTTGTPNYGYTF	TGTGCCAGTAGGACGACAGGGACACCTAACTATGGCTACACCTTC
NA	TRBV20-1	TRBJ2-5	NA	CSAQTQGRVLETQYF	TGCAGTGCACAAACACAAGGACGGGTTTTAGAGACCCAGTACTTC
few	TRBV27	TRBJ1-1	NA	CASKRRGAGTEAFF	TGTGCCAGTAAGAGGCGGGGGGCGGGCACTGAAGCTTTCTTT
few	TRBV4-3	TRBJ2-5	TRBD2	CASSQDSGGDGETQYF	TGCGCCAGCAGCCAAGACTCGGGAGGGGACGGGGAGACCCAGTACTTC
NA	TRBV5-6	TRBJ2-2	TRBD1	CASSLALTGVNTGELFF	TGTGCCAGCAGCTTGGCTTTGACAGGGGTGAACACCGGGGAGCTGTTTTTT
many	TRBV7-8	TRBJ2-1	NA	CASSPNTGIEQFF	TGTGCCAGCAGCCCCAATACAGGGATCGAGCAGTTCTTC
NA	TRBV7-2	TRBJ2-2	TRBD1	CASSLARYRGTGELFF	TGTGCCAGCAGCTTAGCCCGATACAGGGGCACCGGGGAGCTGTTTTTT
few	TRBV7-8	TRBJ2-3	NA	CASETGLTDTQYF	TGTGCCAGCGAGACAGGTCTCACGGATACGCAGTATTTT
NA	TRBV18	TRBJ2-3	NA	CASSPGNGDTQYF	TGTGCCAGCTCACCAGGGAATGGCGATACGCAGTATTTT
many	TRBV12-3/TRBV12-4	TRBJ2-3	NA	CASSLLDLYSSTDTQYF	TGTGCCAGCAGTTTACTCGACCTCTACTCTAGCACAGATACGCAGTATTTT
few	TRBV27	TRBJ2-7	TRBD2	CASRGLAGVYEQYF	TGTGCCAGCAGAGGACTAGCGGGAGTCTACGAGCAGTACTTC
NA	TRBV6-2/TRBV6-3	TRBJ2-2	NA	CASSYGPGQAGELFF	TGTGCCAGCAGTTATGGCCCGGGTCAAGCTGGGGAGCTGTTTTTT
NA	TRBV6-2/TRBV6-3	TRBJ2-2	TRBD2	CASSYRDYYTGELFF	TGTGCCAGCAGTTACAGGGACTACTACACCGGGGAGCTGTTTTTT
NA	TRBV6-2/TRBV6-3	TRBJ2-1	NA	CASSGLAYNEQFF	TGTGCCAGCAGTGGACTGGCCTACAATGAGCAGTTCTTC
many	TRBV12-5	TRBJ2-3	TRBD1	CASGLDLFRGLSTDTQYF	TGTGCTAGTGGTTTGGACCTGTTCAGGGGGCTTTCCACAGATACGCAGTATTTT
many	TRBV7-2	TRBJ2-7	NA	CASSPGGAQSSYEQYF	TGTGCCAGCAGCCCTGGGGGAGCGCAGAGCTCCTACGAGCAGTACTTC
NA	TRBV30	TRBJ2-1	NA	CAWSVSGGQFF	TGTGCCTGGAGTGTTTCCGGTGGGCAGTTCTTC
many	TRBV4-1	TRBJ1-1	NA	CASSQEAVNTEAFF	TGCGCCAGCAGCCAAGAGGCGGTGAACACTGAAGCTTTCTTT
few	TRBV12-3/TRBV12-4	TRBJ1-2	NA	CASSYEANYGYTF	TGTGCCAGCAGTTATGAAGCTAACTATGGCTACACCTTC
once	TRBV28	TRBJ2-7	NA	CASSPTGLFEQYF	TGTGCCAGCAGTCCAACAGGGCTGTTCGAGCAGTACTTC
NA	TRBV15	TRBJ1-5	NA	CATSAQGFYQPQHF	TGTGCCACCAGCGCACAGGGCTTTTATCAGCCCCAGCATTTT
NA	TRBV7-8	TRBJ2-7	TRBD1	CASSLEGAPSYEQYF	TGTGCCAGCAGCTTAGAGGGGGCCCCCTCCTACGAGCAGTACTTC
few	TRBV6-1	TRBJ2-7	TRBD2	CASSRTSGGGEQYF	TGTGCCAGCAGTCGAACTAGCGGGGGCGGGGAGCAGTACTTC
NA	TRBV12-3/TRBV12-4	TRBJ2-3	NA	CASSSLVTGDTQYF	TGTGCCAGCAGTTCCCTCGTAACCGGGGATACGCAGTATTTT
NA	TRBV12-3/TRBV12-4	TRBJ2-2	TRBD1	CASSPDRVFTGELFF	TGTGCCAGCAGTCCGGACAGGGTCTTCACCGGGGAGCTGTTTTTT
NA	TRBV4-1	TRBJ2-1	NA	CASSQVSLPNEQFF	TGTGCCAGCAGCCAAGTGAGCCTTCCCAATGAGCAGTTCTTC
many	TRBV28	TRBJ1-2	NA	CASSLWGSGHKGYGYTF	TGTGCCAGCAGTTTATGGGGTTCGGGGCATAAGGGATATGGCTACACCTTC
few	TRBV29-1	TRBJ1-2	NA	CSVEAPRNGYTF	TGCAGCGTTGAAGCACCGCGGAACGGCTACACCTTC